Given below is one TCR beta chain in context. This clonotype was seen only a few times. What antigen it recognizes has not been identified. One base away there is no much larger clone; base qualities are not given. This sample is drawn from a study of response to subunit inactivated influenza vaccine (dated by TCRdb to between 2017 and 2018). For the wider study: The study used deep quantitative T cell receptor repertoire profiling to track responses to a trivalent subunit inactivated influenza vaccine. Findings and caveats that apply to the study as a whole: The authors suggested that each seasonal influenza vaccination may recruit only a limited number of new T cells.

Receptor libraries were prepared by RT-PCR. TCRdb names Illumina HiSeq 2500 as the instrument used. Starting from the raw public reads, TCRdb applied fastp trimming at Q25, assembled clones with MiXCR and retained in-frame beta chains. Rows with a matching CDR3 protein are joined into one entry that keeps the most common DNA and genes. Recorded for this sample are a few hundred thousand distinct CDR3 sequences; less than 15% of them occurred a single time. The top ten clones comprise 7.8% of the sample. The sample consisted of non-naive T cells sorted from PBMCs, taken 14 to 15 days before vaccination. The label giving this sample's cell subset or site can be read as: memory T cell fraction. This TCR derives from a man aged 50-59 years who received an inactivated influenza vaccine. Donor details come from another sample of the same person, matched by shared clones.

CDR3 reads: CASSLGLAVEQFF. The sequence in DNA is TGTGCCAGCAGTTTAGGACTAGCCGTCGAGCAGTTCTTC. The rearranged segments are TRBV28 and TRBJ2-1, with TRBD2 identical over 8 junction bases. For this chain, trimming is 2 bases at the V end and 10 bases at the J end, and the number of junction bases without a gene match is 4. CDR1 and CDR2 were assigned from the germline V gene as MDHEN and SYDVKM. The CDR3 measures 13 amino acids from cysteine to phenylalanine. Only the CDR3 DNA is retained, 39 bases long and in frame from the first base.